These 15 T cell receptor beta chains share one sample of origin, sequenced in a study of T cells expressing NK-cell markers. One entry per CDR3 protein, without DNA, is what TCRdb gives after re-calling the 5' RACE reads. The ten most abundant clones cover around 4% of a sample with approximately 550,000 distinct CDR3 sequences. The specimen was blood T cells: a sorted CD56 or NKG2C T cell subset, CD4+ or CD8+ T cells, or bulk PBMC T cells (not recorded which). These receptors were taken from a man aged 18 to 29 in good health.

V usage is TRBV25-1 and J usage is TRBJ1-3. Per germline, CDR1 MGHDK and CDR2 SYGVNS. The length of the CDR3 is 14 residues. The CDR3 spells CASSESVVGNTIYF.

The chain has TRBV5-1 and TRBJ1-6; without DNA, the TCRdb call of TRBD1 cannot be checked. Germline V gene data show CDR1 as SGHRS and CDR2 as YFSETQ. CDR3 length: 17 amino acids. The chain's CDR3 is CASSRGTEVRGNSPLHF.

The chain recombines TRBV7-6 with TRBJ2-3; TCRdb selects TRBD1, and the lack of DNA leaves this call unchecked. The germline V gene encodes CDR1 SGHVS and CDR2 FNYEAQ. The CDR3 loop spans 15 amino acids. The CDR3 spells CASSWGKVGTDTQYF.

CDR3 sequence reads: CASSVVRDTYTQYF. The chain combines TRBV9 with TRBJ2-3; as DNA is missing, the TRBD1 call by TCRdb cannot be tested. The CDR3 contains 14 residues. CDR1 is SGDLS and CDR2 is YYNGEE in the germline V gene.

The rearrangement uses TRBV20-1 and TRBJ2-1; TCRdb's D call of TRBD1 is untestable without DNA. There are 12 residues in the CDR3. Germline V gene lookup returns CDR1 DFQATT and CDR2 SNEGSKA (reference sequence). CDR3 amino acids: CSAHGGTAEQFF.

This sequence joins TRBV7-9 and TRBJ2-2; lacking DNA, the TRBD2 call made by TCRdb goes unchecked. Germline assignment: CDR1 SEHNR and CDR2 FQNEAQ (reference sequence). The CDR3 is 16 residues long. CDR3 sequence: CASIVRGRASGGELFF.

The chain couples TRBV24-1 to TRBJ2-6; as DNA is missing, the TRBD1 call by TCRdb cannot be tested. The CDR3 is made up of 16 amino acids. Germline V gene data show CDR1 as KGHDR and CDR2 as SFDVKD. The CDR3: CATSSDRGPSSNVLTF.

The chain has TRBV29-1 and TRBJ2-1; TCRdb names TRBD1, which stays unverified in the absence of DNA. This CDR3 comprises 11 residues. CDR1 and CDR2 (germline): SQVTM, ANQGSEA. CDR3 protein: CSGQGAGEQFF.

The chain carries TRBV12-3 or TRBV12-4 and TRBJ2-1; TCRdb indicates TRBD1, and absent DNA this call remains unverified. The length of the CDR3 is 20 residues. The CDR3 loop is CASSLIPLGRGGTSYNEQFF.

J is TRBJ1-5 and V is TRBV20-1; the TRBD1 assignment by TCRdb is unverifiable without DNA. The germline CDR1 and CDR2 sequences are DFQATT and SNEGSKA (reference sequence). The CDR3 extends over 18 amino acids. This CDR3 reads CSARDYLKGQARNQPQHF.

This rearrangement joins TRBV4-2 to TRBJ1-4; without DNA, the TCRdb call of TRBD1 cannot be checked. This CDR3 is built from 14 residues. CDR1 is LGHNA, CDR2 YNFKEQ, per germline. CDR3 amino acids: CASSQDKGGEKLFF.

J is TRBJ2-1 and V is TRBV12-3 or TRBV12-4; TCRdb lists TRBD1, though no DNA is available to test this call. The CDR3 is 15 residues long. This chain's CDR3 is CASSRDRSSYNEQFF.

The chain combines TRBV4-1 with TRBJ1-6; TCRdb's D gene call, TRBD1, goes unchecked for lack of DNA. The CDR3 spans 13 residues. Germline V gene lookup returns CDR1 MGHRA and CDR2 YSYEKL. CDR3 residues: CASSLPWNSPLHF.

The chain employs TRBV30 and TRBJ1-5. CDR1 is GTSNPN and CDR2 is SVGIG in the germline V gene (reference sequence). CDR3 length equals 13 residues. The CDR3 loop reads CAWTSRSNQPQHF.

The V call is TRBV20-1, the J call TRBJ2-1; with no DNA, the TCRdb D assignment of TRBD2 cannot be verified. Germline CDR1 reads DFQATT; CDR2 reads SNEGSKA (reference sequence). The CDR3 contains 18 residues. The CDR3 sequence: CSARTPGGKGLRVYEQFF.